The present T cell receptor beta chain was sequenced within a study of blood T cell repertoires in COVID-19. Only in-frame clones appear in the TCRdb table, and some are missing; sequencing was by immunoSEQ multiplex PCR. The sample has 250,000 to 300,000 clones, around 87% seen once; the top ten hold approximately 2.1%. V was trimmed by 2 bases and J by 2 bases, leaving 5 bases between them. In germline, CDR1 is LGHDT, CDR2 YNNKEL (reference sequence). This CDR3 contains 13 residues. Sequencing was carried out using peripheral blood. The TCR originated in an older woman with COVID-19, enrolled during active disease. V gene TRBV3-1 (or the pseudogene TRBV3-2) combines with J gene TRBJ2-3; the D is unclear. CDR3 coding DNA: TGTGCCAGCAGCCAATACTTCACAGATACGCAGTATTTT. Its protein product is CASSQYFTDTQYF.